Below, 2 T cell receptor beta chains from the same sample are listed, as sequenced in a study of T cells in Graves' hyperthyroidism and ophthalmopathy. Researchers amplified the TCR beta CDR3 regions from RNA transcripts. During a first-round RT-PCR of the TCR CDR3, the HTBI primer set was used. TCRdb re-called the multiplex PCR reads through MiXCR, storing one row per CDR3 protein. This table has hundreds of thousands of distinct CDR3 sequences, more than 15% appearing once. Sequences were obtained from blood. All receptors derive from a woman in her thirties or forties with Graves' ophthalmopathy.

The chain employs TRBV5-1 and TRBJ1-2; D not certain. CDR1 SGHRS and CDR2 YFSETQ come from the germline V gene. Trimming pared 4 bases from V and 6 bases from J, leaving 13 bases between. The CDR3 sequence is 13 residues long. The CDR3 reads CASSPAGPHGYTF. Written as DNA, the CDR3 is TGCGCCAGCAGCCCCGCTGGGCCCCATGGCTACACCTTC.

V gene TRBV7-9 combines with J gene TRBJ2-2; 8 nucleotides align to TRBD2. The CDR3 has 18 amino acids. CDR1 SEHNR and CDR2 FQNEAQ come from the germline V gene (reference sequence). V lost 5 bases, J lost 7 bases, and 18 bases stayed unmatched. CDR3 amino acids: CASSPPLGGRSTIGELFF. The CDR3 DNA sequence: TGTGCCAGCAGCCCCCCCCTGGGCGGGAGGAGTACTATCGGGGAGCTGTTTTTT. The whole variable domain, filled in from reference TRBV7-9 and TRBJ2-2, reads DTGVSQNPRHKITKRGQNVTFRCDPISEHNRLYWYRQTLGQGPEFLTYFQNEAQLEKSRLLSDRFSAERPKGSFSTLEIQRTEQGDSAMYLCASSPPLGGRSTIGELFFGEGSRLTVL.